The TCR beta chain described here comes from a study of blood T cell repertoires in COVID-19. Study-wide context: The study drew acute and convalescent COVID-19 samples from the United States, Italy and Spain. T cells, B-cell-depleted T cells, or PBMCs provided the cDNA or gDNA that served as material.

Profiling relied on immunoSEQ multiplex PCR, and the TCRdb table lists in-frame clones only, not all of them. This sample has 150,000 to 160,000 clones, with about 90% found just once. In germline, CDR1 is SNHLY, CDR2 FYNNEI. J was trimmed by 7 bases and V by 3 bases; bases with no gene match: 1. This CDR3 region has 13 residues. Sequenced input: peripheral blood. This chain links TRBV2 with TRBJ1-5; TRBD1 agrees at 9 bases. This sequence originates from a man aged 45-65 years with acute or convalescent COVID-19. This CDR3 reads CASSETGGQPQHF. CDR3 DNA sequence: TGTGCCAGCAGTGAGACAGGGGGACAGCCCCAGCATTTT.